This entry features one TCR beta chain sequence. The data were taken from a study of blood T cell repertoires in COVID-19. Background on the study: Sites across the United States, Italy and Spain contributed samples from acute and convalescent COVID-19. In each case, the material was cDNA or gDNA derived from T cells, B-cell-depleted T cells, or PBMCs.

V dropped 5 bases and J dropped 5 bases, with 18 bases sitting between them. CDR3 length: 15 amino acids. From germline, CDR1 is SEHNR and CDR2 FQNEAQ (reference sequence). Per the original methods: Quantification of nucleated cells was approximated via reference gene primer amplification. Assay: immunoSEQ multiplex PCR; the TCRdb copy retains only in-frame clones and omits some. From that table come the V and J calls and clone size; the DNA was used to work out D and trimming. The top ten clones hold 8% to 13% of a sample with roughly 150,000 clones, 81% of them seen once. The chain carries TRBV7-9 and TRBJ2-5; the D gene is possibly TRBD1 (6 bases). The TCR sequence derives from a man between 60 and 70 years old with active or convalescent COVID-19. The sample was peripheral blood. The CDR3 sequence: CASSPGTPGEETQYF. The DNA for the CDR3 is TGTGCCAGCAGCCCCGGGACACCCGGGGAGGAGACCCAGTACTTC.